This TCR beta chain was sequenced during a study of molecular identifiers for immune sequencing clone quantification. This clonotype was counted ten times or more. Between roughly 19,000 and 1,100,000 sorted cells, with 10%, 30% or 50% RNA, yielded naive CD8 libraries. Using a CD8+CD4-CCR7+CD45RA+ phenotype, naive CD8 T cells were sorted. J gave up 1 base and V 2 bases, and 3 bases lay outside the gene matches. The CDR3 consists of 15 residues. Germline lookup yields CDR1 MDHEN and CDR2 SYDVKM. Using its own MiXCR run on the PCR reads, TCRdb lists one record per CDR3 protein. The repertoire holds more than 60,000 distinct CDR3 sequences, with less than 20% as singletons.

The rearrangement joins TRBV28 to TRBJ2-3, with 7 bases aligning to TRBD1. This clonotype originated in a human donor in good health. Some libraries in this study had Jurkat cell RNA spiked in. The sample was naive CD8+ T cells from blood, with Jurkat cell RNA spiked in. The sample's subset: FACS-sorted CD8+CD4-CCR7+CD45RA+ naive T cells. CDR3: CASSLPGQRTDTQYF. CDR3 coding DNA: TGTGCCAGCAGTTTACCGGGACAGCGCACAGATACGCAGTATTTT.